In this sample, the clone carrying this TCR beta chain turned up a few times. This CDR3 has 15 residues. Germline lookup yields CDR1 SGHAT and CDR2 FQNNGV. The V end was cut by 3 bases, the J end by 2 bases, with 12 bases between. This entry belongs to a study of identical twins. TCRdb redid the calling of the 5' RACE reads with MiXCR, one entry per CDR3 protein. The sample lists about 720,000 distinct CDR3 sequences, under 9% seen once, with 0.98% in the top ten. The same data also went into a second study, on yellow fever vaccine responses in identical twins.

This receptor was obtained from a woman under 30 in good health. The material sequenced was PBMCs. The rearrangement joins TRBV11-2 to TRBJ2-3; D may be TRBD2 (5 bases). CDR3 residues: CASSFWAGPTDTQYF. CDR3 coding DNA: TGTGCCAGCAGCTTTTGGGCGGGCCCCACAGATACGCAGTATTTT.